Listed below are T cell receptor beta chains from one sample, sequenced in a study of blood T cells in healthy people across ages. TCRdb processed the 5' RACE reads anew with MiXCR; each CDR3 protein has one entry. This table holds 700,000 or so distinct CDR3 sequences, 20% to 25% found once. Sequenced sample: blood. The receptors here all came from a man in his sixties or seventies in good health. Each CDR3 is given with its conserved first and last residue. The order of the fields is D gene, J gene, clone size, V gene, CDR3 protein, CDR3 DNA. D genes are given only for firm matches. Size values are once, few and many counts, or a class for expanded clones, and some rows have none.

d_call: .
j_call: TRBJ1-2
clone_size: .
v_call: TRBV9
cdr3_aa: CASSPRGDGINYGYTF
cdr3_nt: TGTGCCAGCAGCCCAAGAGGGGATGGAATTAACTATGGCTACACCTTC

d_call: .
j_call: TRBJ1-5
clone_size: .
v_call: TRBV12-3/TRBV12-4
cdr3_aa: CASSPDREGQPQHF
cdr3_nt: TGTGCCAGCAGCCCCGATAGGGAAGGCCAGCCCCAGCATTTT

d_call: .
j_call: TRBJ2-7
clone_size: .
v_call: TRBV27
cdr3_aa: CASSDATRGLYEQYF
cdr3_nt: TGTGCCAGCAGCGACGCCACGAGGGGACTCTACGAGCAGTACTTC

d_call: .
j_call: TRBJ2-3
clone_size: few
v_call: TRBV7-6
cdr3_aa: CASSARGITDTQYF
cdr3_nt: TGTGCCAGCAGCGCAAGGGGCATAACAGATACGCAGTATTTT

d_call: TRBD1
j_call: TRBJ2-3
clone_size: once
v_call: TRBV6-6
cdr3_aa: CASSPGRTGTDTQYF
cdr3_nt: TGTGCCAGCAGTCCCGGACGGACAGGGACGGATACGCAGTATTTT

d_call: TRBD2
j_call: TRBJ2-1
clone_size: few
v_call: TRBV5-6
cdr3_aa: CASSLRAGEEQFF
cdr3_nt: TGTGCCAGCAGCTTGCGAGCGGGAGAAGAGCAGTTCTTC

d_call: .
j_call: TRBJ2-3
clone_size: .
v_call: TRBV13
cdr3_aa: CASSPRSLRDTQYF
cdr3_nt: TGTGCCAGCAGCCCTAGGTCCCTCAGAGATACGCAGTATTTT

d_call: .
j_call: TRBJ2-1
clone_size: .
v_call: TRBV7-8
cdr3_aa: CASSLFGSGDEQFF
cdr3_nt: TGTGCCAGCAGCTTATTTGGGAGCGGCGATGAGCAGTTCTTC

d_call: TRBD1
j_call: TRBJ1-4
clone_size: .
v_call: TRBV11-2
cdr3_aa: CASSLGTGGLNEKLFF
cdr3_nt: TGTGCCAGCAGCTTAGGGACAGGGGGGTTAAATGAAAAACTGTTTTTT

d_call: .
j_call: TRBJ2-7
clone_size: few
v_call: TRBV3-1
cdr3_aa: CASSPTLASYEQYF
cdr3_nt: TGTGCCAGCAGCCCCACCCTAGCCTCCTACGAGCAGTACTTC

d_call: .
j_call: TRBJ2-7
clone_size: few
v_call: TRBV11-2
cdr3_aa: CASSLVPSYEQYF
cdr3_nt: TGTGCCAGCAGCTTAGTCCCTTCCTACGAGCAGTACTTC

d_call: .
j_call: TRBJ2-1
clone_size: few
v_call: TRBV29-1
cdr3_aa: CSVVLNRRNEQFF
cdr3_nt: TGCAGCGTTGTGCTAAATAGGCGGAATGAGCAGTTCTTC

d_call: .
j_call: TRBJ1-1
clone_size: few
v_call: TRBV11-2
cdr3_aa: CASSWAQNTLNTEAFF
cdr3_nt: TGTGCCAGCAGCTGGGCGCAAAATACTTTGAACACTGAAGCTTTCTTT

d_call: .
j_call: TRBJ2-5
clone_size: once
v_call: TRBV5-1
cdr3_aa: CASSLRTARAETQYF
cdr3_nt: TGCGCCAGCAGCCTTCGGACCGCCCGAGCGGAGACCCAGTACTTC

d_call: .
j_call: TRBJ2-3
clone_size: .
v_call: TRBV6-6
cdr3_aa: CASSYSTRPDTQYF
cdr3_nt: TGTGCCAGCAGTTACTCGACCAGGCCAGATACGCAGTATTTT

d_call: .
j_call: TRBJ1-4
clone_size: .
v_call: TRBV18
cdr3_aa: CASSPPTSFNEKLFF
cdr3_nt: TGTGCCAGCTCACCTCCGACTAGCTTTAATGAAAAACTGTTTTTT

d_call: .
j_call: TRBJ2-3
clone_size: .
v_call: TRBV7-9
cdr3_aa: CASSPGLPDTQYF
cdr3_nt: TGTGCCAGCAGCCCCGGACTCCCAGATACGCAGTATTTT

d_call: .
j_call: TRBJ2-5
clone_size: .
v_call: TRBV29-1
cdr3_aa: CSLLPGTKKETQYF
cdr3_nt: TGCAGCTTACTTCCCGGGACCAAGAAAGAGACCCAGTACTTC

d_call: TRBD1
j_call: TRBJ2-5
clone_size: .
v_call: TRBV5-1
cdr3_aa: CASSLAGTGGMETQYF
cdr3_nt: TGCGCCAGCAGCTTGGCCGGGACAGGGGGAATGGAGACCCAGTACTTC

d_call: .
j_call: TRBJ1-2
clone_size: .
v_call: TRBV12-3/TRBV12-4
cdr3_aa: CASSPVVYGYTF
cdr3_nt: TGTGCCAGCTCCCCCGTTGTCTATGGCTACACCTTC

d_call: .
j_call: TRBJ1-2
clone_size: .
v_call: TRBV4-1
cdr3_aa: CASSQDVSGLDYGYTF
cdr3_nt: TGCGCCAGCAGCCAAGATGTTTCCGGGCTTGACTATGGCTACACCTTC

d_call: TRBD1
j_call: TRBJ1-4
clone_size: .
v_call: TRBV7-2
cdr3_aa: CASTLDRGDEKLFF
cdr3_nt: TGTGCCAGCACCTTGGACAGGGGTGATGAAAAACTGTTTTTT

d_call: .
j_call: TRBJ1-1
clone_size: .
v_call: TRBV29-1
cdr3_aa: CSVGASANTEAFF
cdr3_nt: TGCAGCGTTGGGGCCTCCGCTAACACTGAAGCTTTCTTT

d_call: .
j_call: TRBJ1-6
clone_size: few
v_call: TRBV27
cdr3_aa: CASSLYRRGNSPLHF
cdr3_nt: TGTGCCAGCAGTTTATACCGGCGGGGTAATTCACCCCTCCACTTT

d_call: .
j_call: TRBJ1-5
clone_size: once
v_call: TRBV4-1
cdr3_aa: CASSQKGGMSNQPQHF
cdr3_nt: TGCGCCAGCAGCCAAAAGGGGGGGATGAGCAATCAGCCCCAGCATTTT

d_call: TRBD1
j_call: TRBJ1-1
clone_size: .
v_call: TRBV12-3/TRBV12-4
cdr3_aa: CASSFQGAKTEAFF
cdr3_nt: TGTGCCAGCAGTTTTCAGGGGGCTAAAACTGAAGCTTTCTTT

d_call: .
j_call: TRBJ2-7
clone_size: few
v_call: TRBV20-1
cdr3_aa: CSARPTLSSYEQYF
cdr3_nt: TGCAGTGCTAGACCGACCCTGAGCTCCTACGAGCAGTACTTC

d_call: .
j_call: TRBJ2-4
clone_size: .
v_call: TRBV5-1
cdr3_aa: CASSPNTGPEHIQYF
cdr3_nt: TGCGCCAGCAGCCCTAACACAGGGCCGGAACACATTCAGTACTTC

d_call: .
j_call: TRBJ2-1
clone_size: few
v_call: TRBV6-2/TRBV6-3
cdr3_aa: CAITGTSPYNEQFF
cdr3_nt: TGTGCCATTACCGGGACGTCCCCCTACAATGAGCAGTTCTTC

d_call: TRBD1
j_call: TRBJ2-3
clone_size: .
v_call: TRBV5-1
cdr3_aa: CASSLGGTGALGTQYF
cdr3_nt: TGCGCCAGCAGCTTGGGGGGGACAGGAGCCTTGGGTACGCAGTATTTT

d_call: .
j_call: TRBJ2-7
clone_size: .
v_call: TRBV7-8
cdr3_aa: CASRARTGGRHYEQYF
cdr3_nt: TGTGCCAGCAGGGCTCGTACGGGGGGCCGTCACTACGAGCAGTACTTC

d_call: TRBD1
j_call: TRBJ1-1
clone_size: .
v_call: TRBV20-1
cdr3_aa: CSASRQGDEAFF
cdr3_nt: TGCAGTGCTTCCAGACAGGGGGATGAAGCTTTCTTT

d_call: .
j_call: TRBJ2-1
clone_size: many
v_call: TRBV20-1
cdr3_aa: CSAKRLQALYNEQFF
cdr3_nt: TGCAGTGCCAAGAGGCTACAGGCGCTCTACAATGAGCAGTTCTTC

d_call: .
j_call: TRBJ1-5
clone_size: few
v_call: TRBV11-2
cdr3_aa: CASSLGARQPQHF
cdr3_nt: TGTGCCAGCAGCCTGGGGGCGCGACAGCCCCAGCATTTT

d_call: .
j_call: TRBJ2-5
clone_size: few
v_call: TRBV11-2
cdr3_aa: CASSLEGGSLQETQYF
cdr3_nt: TGTGCCAGCAGCTTAGAAGGTGGCAGTCTCCAAGAGACCCAGTACTTC

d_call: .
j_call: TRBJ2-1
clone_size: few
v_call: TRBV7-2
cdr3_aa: CASSLNPGDNEQFF
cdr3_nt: TGTGCCAGCAGCTTAAACCCGGGGGACAATGAGCAGTTCTTC

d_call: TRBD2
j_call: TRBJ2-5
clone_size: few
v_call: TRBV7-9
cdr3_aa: CASSLTGTSEKETQYF
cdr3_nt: TGTGCCAGCAGCCTCACCGGGACTAGCGAAAAAGAGACCCAGTACTTC

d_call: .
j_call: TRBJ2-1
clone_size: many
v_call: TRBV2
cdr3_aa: CASSGPGTPYNEQFF
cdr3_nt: TGTGCCAGCAGTGGACCGGGGACCCCCTACAATGAGCAGTTCTTC

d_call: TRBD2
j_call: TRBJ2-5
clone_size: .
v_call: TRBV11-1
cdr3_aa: CASSVNPGLEFGTQYF
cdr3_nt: TGTGCCAGCAGCGTTAATCCGGGACTAGAGTTCGGGACCCAGTACTTC

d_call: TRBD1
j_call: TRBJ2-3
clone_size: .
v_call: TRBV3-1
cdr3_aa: CASSTRDRGADTQYF
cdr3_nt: TGTGCCAGCAGCACCCGGGACAGGGGAGCAGATACGCAGTATTTT

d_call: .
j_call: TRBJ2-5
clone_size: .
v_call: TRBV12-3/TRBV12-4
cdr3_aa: CASTPEETQYF
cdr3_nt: TGTGCCAGCACCCCAGAAGAGACCCAGTACTTC

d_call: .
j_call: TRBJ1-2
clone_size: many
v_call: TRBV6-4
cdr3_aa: CASSDTGTYGYTF
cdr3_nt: TGTGCCAGCAGTGACACAGGGACATATGGCTACACCTTC

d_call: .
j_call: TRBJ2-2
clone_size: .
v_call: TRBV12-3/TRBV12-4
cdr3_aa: CASSPSEYTGELFF
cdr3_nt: TGTGCCAGCAGTCCCTCCGAGTACACCGGGGAGCTGTTTTTT

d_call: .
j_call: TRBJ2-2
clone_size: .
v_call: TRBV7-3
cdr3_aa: CASSLEGVFTGELFF
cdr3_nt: TGTGCCAGCAGCTTAGAGGGAGTATTCACCGGGGAGCTGTTTTTT

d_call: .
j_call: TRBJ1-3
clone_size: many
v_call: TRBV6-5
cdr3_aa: CASSVGNTIYF
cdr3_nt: TGTGCCAGCAGTGTTGGAAACACCATATATTTT

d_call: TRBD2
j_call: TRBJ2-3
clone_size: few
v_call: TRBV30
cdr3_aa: CARNSGRGDTQYF
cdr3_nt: TGTGCCCGCAATAGCGGGAGAGGAGATACGCAGTATTTT

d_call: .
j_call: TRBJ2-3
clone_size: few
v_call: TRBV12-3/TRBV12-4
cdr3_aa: CASSLNPRNTQYF
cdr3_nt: TGTGCCAGCAGTCTCAACCCACGGAATACGCAGTATTTT

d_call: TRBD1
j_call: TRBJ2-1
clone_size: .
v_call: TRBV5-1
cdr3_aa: CASSPGQGQEQFF
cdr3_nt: TGCGCCAGCAGCCCTGGACAGGGGCAAGAGCAGTTCTTC

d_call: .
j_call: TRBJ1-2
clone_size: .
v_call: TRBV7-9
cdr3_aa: CASSSRTSWDGYTF
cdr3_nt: TGTGCCAGCAGCTCCCGGACCTCCTGGGATGGCTACACCTTC

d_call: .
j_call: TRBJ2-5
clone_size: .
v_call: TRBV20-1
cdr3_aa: CSARVGRRTPNETQYF
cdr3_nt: TGCAGTGCTAGAGTAGGAAGGAGGACTCCGAACGAGACCCAGTACTTC

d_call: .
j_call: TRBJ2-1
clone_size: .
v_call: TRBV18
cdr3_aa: CASSPRQSYNEQFF
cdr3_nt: TGTGCCAGCTCACCGAGACAGAGCTACAATGAGCAGTTCTTC

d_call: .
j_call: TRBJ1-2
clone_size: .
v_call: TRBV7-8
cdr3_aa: CASSLGGHGYAF
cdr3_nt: TGTGCCAGCAGCTTAGGAGGTCATGGCTACGCCTTC

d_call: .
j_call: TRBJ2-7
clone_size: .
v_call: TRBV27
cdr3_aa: CASSLRGYSYEQYF
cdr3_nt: TGTGCCAGCAGTTTAAGAGGGTACTCCTACGAGCAGTACTTC

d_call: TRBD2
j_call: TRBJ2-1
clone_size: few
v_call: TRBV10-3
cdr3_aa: CAISALAAYNEQFF
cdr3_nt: TGTGCCATCAGTGCACTAGCGGCTTACAATGAGCAGTTCTTC

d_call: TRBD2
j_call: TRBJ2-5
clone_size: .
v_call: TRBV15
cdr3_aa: CATSSHLTSAQETQYF
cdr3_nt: TGTGCCACCAGCAGTCATTTGACTAGCGCTCAAGAGACCCAGTACTTC